This TCR beta chain was recovered during a study of T cell changes during pregnancy in multiple sclerosis. The assay was immunoSEQ multiplex PCR, and TCRdb's table has in-frame clones only and misses some. The table records tens of thousands of clones, 80% to 90% of them present only once. The CDR3 is 15 amino acids. V shed 6 bases, J shed 8 bases, and the junction held 9 bases outside the gene matches. CDR1 is KGHSH and CDR2 is LQKENI in the germline V gene. Here the sequenced sample was CD4+ T cells from peripheral blood mononuclear cells, taken in the first trimester of pregnancy. This TCR derives from a female donor with multiple sclerosis, enrolled in a pregnancy study. The J gene is TRBJ1-4, the V gene TRBV18, with 10 bases identical to TRBD1. CDR3 DNA: TGTGCCAGCTCTCGACCGGGACAGGGGACGGAAAAACTGTTTTTT. Translated: CASSRPGQGTEKLFF.